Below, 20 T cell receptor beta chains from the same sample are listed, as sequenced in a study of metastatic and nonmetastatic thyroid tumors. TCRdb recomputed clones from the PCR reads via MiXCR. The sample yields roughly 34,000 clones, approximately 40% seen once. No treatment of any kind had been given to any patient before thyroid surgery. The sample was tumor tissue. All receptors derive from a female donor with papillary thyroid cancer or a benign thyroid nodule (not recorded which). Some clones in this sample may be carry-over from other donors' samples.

The CDR3 DNA sequence: TGTGCCAGCAGCCAAGACCCGAGACTAGCGGAAGAGACCCAGTACTTC. Translated: CASSQDPRLAEETQYF. The V and J genes are TRBV3-1 and TRBJ2-5; 9 bases are shared with TRBD2. The CDR3 covers 16 residues. J was trimmed by 3 bases and V by 0 bases; bases with no gene match: 5. The germline V gene has CDR1 LGHDT and CDR2 YNNKEL (reference sequence).

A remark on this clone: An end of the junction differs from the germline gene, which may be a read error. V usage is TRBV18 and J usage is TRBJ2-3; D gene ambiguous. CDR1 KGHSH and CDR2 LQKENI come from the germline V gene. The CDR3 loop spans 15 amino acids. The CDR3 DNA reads TGTGCCATCTCAGTGGTCGAGCAGAGCACAGATACGCAGTACTTT. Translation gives CAISVVEQSTDTQYF.

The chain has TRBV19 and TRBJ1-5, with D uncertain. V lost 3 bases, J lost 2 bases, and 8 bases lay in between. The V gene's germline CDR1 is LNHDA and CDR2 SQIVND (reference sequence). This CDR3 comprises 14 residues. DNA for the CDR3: TGTGCCAGTAGTATCGCCGGGGGCAATCAGCCCCAGCATTTT. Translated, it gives CASSIAGGNQPQHF.

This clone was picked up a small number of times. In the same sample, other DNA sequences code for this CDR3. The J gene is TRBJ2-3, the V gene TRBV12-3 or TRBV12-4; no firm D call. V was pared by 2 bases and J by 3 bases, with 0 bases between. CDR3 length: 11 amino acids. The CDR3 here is CASSLTDTQYF. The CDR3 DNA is TGTGCCAGCAGTTTAACAGATACGCAGTATTTT.

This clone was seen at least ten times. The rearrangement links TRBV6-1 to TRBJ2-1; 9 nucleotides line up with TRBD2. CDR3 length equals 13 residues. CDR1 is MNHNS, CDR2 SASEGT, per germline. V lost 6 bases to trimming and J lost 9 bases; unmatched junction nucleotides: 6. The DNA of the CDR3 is TGTGCCAGCAGGTTGCGGGAGGGAGGTGAGCAGTTCTTC. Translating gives CASRLREGGEQFF.

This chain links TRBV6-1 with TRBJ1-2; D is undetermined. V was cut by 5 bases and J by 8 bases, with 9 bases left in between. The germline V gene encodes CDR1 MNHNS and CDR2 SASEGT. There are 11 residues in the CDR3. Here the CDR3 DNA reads TGTGCCAGCAGTAGGGCGGGAGGCTACACCTTC. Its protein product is CASSRAGGYTF.

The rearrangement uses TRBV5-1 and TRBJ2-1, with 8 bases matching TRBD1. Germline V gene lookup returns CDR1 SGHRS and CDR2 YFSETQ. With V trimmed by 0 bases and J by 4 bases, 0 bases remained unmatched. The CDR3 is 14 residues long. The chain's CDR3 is CASSLGQGYNEQFF. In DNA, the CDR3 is TGCGCCAGCAGCTTGGGACAGGGGTACAATGAGCAGTTCTTC. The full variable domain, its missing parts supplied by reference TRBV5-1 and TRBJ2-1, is KAGVTQTPRYLIKTRGQQVTLSCSPISGHRSVSWYQQTPGQGLQFLFEYFSETQRNKGNFPGRFSGRQFSNSRSEMNVSTLELGDSALYLCASSLGQGYNEQFFGPGTRLTVL.

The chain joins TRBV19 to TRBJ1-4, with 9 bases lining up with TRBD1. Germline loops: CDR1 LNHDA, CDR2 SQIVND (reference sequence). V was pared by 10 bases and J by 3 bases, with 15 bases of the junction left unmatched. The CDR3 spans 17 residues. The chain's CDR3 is CATRDRAHFRANEKLFF. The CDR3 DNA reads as TGTGCCACCCGGGACAGGGCTCACTTCAGGGCTAATGAAAAACTGTTTTTT. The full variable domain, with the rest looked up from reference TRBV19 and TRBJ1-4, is DGGITQSPKYLFRKEGQNVTLSCEQNLNHDAMYWYRQDPGQGLRLIYYSQIVNDFQKGDIAEGYSVSREKKESFPLTVTSAQKNPTAFYLCATRDRAHFRANEKLFFGSGTQLSVL.

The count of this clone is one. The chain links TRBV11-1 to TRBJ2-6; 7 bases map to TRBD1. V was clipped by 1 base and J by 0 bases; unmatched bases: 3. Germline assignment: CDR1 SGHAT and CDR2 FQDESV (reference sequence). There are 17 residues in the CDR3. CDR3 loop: CASSLGTGVSGANVLTF. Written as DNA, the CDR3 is TGTGCCAGCAGCTTAGGGACAGGTGTCTCTGGGGCCAACGTCCTGACTTTC.

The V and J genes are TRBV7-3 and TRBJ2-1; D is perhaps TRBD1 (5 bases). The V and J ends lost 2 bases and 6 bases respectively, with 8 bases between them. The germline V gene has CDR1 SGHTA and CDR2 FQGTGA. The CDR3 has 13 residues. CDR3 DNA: TGTGCCAGCAGCTTAGGGCAGGGCAATGAGCAGTTCTTC. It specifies CASSLGQGNEQFF.

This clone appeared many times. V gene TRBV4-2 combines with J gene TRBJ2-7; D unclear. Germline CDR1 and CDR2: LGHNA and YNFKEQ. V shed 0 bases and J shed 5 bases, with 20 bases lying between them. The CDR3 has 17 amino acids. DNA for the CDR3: TGTGCCAGCAGCCAAGATCTGGAACATACCCCCTCTAACGAGCAGTACTTC. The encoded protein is CASSQDLEHTPSNEQYF.

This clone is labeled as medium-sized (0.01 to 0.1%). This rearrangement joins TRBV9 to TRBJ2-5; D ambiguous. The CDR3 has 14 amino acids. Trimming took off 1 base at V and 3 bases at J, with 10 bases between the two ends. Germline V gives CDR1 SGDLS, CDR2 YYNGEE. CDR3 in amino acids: CASSVNPTEETQYF. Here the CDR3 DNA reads TGTGCCAGCAGCGTAAACCCTACGGAAGAGACCCAGTACTTC.

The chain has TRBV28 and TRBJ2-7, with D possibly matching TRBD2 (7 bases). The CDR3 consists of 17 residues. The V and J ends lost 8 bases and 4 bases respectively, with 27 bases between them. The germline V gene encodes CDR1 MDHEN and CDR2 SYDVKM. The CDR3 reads CASSSVRWGRGTYEQYF. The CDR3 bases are TGTGCCAGCTCCTCGGTAAGGTGGGGGAGGGGGACTTACGAGCAGTACTTC. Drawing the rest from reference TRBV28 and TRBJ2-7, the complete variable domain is DVKVTQSSRYLVKRTGEKVFLECVQDMDHENMFWYRQDPGLGLRLIYFSYDVKMKEKGDIPEGYSVSREKKERFSLILESASTNQTSMYLCASSSVRWGRGTYEQYFGPGTRLTVT.

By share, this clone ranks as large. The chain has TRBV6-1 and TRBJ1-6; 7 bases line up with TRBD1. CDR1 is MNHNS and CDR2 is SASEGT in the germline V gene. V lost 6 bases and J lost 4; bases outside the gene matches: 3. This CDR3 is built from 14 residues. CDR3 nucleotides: TGTGCCAGCAGCGGGGGACAGTATAATTCACCCCTCCACTTT. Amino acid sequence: CASSGGQYNSPLHF.

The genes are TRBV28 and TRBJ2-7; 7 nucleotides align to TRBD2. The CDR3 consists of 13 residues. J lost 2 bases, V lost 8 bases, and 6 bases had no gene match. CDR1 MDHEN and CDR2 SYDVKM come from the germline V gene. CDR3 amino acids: CASAVAGAYEQYF. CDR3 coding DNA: TGTGCCAGCGCTGTGGCGGGAGCCTACGAGCAGTACTTC.

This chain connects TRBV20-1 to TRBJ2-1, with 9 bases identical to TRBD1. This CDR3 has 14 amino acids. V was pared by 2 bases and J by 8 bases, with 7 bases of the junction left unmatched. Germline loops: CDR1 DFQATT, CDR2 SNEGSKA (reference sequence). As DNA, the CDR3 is TGCAGTGCTAGAACGGGACAGGGCGGCGATGAGCAGTTCTTC. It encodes CSARTGQGGDEQFF.

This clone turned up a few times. CDR3: CASTPGEGRRLNTEAFF. Here the CDR3 DNA reads TGTGCCAGTACCCCCGGGGAGGGGAGGAGATTGAACACTGAAGCTTTCTTT. The chain couples TRBV19 to TRBJ1-1; a possible D gene is TRBD1 (5 bases). This CDR3 has 17 residues. The germline CDR1 and CDR2 sequences are LNHDA and SQIVND (reference sequence). Trimming took 7 bases from V and 0 from J, leaving 21 bases between them.

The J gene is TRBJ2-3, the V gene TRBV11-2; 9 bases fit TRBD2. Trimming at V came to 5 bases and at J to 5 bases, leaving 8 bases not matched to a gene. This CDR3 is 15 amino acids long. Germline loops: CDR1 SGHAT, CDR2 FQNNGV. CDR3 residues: CASSPRAGGGDTQYF. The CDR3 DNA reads TGTGCCAGCAGCCCCCGAGCGGGGGGAGGAGATACGCAGTATTTT.

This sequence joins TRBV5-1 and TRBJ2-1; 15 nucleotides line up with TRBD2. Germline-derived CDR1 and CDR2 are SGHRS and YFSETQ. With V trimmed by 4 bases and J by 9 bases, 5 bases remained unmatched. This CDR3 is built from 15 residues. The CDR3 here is CASSVGLAGGGEQFF. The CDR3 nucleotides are TGCGCCAGCAGCGTAGGACTAGCGGGAGGGGGTGAGCAGTTCTTC.

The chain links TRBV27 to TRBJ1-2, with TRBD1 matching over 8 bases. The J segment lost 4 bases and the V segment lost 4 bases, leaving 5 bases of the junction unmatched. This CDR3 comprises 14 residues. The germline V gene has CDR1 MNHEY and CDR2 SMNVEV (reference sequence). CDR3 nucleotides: TGTGCCAGCAGTTCCCGCACAGGGGGCTATGGCTACACCTTC. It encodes CASSSRTGGYGYTF.